This T cell receptor beta chain was recorded in a study of cytomegalovirus exposure and HLA in healthy donors. For the study at large: The approximately 680 first-cohort repertoires and the approximately 110 validation repertoires shared the same platform, a later analysis reported.

Profiling relied on immunoSEQ multiplex PCR, and the TCRdb table lists in-frame clones only, not all of them. The sample comprises 200,000 to 250,000 clones, 88% of which are singletons, and just under 3% rests with the top ten. Note on this clone: Its target is not known.

Points from the study as a whole: A list of roughly 160 TCR beta chains associated with cytomegalovirus was given. Through in vitro validation, three CMV-associated chains were shown to be specific for CMV antigens.

This clonotype was obtained from a woman younger than 35 in good health and CMV-seronegative. The sequencing input was PBMCs.

CDR3 coding DNA: TGTGCCTGGAGTGTACAGGGGGCGTATGAGCAGTTCTTC. Its translation: CAWSVQGAYEQFF. This rearrangement joins TRBV30 to TRBJ2-1, with 9 bases fitting TRBD1. The CDR3 extends over 13 amino acids. The junction had 2 bases not matched to a gene; V was cut back by 0 bases and J by 8 bases. Germline V CDR1 and CDR2: GTSNPN, SVGIG (reference sequence).